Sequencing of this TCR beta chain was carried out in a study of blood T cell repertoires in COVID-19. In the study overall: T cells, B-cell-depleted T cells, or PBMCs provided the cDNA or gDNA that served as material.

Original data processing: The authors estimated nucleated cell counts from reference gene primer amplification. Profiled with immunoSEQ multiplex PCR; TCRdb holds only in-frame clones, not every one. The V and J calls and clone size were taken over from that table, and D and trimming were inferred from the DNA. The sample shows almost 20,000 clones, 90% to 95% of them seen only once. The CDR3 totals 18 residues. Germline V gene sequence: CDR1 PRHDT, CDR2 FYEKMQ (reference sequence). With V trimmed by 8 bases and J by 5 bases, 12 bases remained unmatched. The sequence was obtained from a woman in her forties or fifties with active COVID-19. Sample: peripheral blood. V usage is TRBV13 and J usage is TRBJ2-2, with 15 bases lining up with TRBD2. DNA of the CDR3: TGTGCCAGCGGGCGGACTAGCGGGAGGGCCGAGTGGACCGGGGAGCTGTTTTTT. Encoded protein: CASGRTSGRAEWTGELFF.